This entry lists 19 T cell receptor beta chains sequenced from one sample in a study of blood T cell repertoires in COVID-19. Data came from immunoSEQ multiplex PCR; TCRdb stores just in-frame clones and leaves some out. The data contain 250,000 to 400,000 clones, roughly nine tenths of them singletons. Sequences were obtained from peripheral blood. The receptor source for this set is a woman aged 30 to 39 with COVID-19, enrolled during active disease.

The chain recombines TRBV3-1 (or the pseudogene TRBV3-2) with TRBJ1-1; tentatively, D is TRBD1 (6 bases). The germline V gene has CDR1 LGHDT and CDR2 YNNKEL (reference sequence). The CDR3 totals 15 residues. V was cut by 2 bases and J by 1 base, with 11 bases left in between. CDR3 nucleotides: TGTGCCAGCAGCCAATTTGCCAGGGGGAACACTGAAGCTTTCTTT. Its translation is CASSQFARGNTEAFF.

A remark on this clone: The same CDR3 also results from other DNA sequences found in this sample. The chain recombines TRBV30 with TRBJ1-1; D ambiguous. The V gene lost 4 bases and the J gene lost 2 bases, with 5 bases spanning the gap. The CDR3 has 11 amino acids. Germline V CDR1 and CDR2: GTSNPN, SVGIG (reference sequence). CDR3 nucleotides: TGTGCCTGGAACAGCAACACTGAAGCTTTCTTT. Amino acid sequence: CAWNSNTEAFF.

This clone was picked up one time. This chain connects TRBV19 to TRBJ2-5, with 9 bases fitting TRBD2. The CDR3 spans 18 residues. V lost 3 bases to trimming and J lost 5 bases; unmatched junction nucleotides: 16. CDR1 is LNHDA and CDR2 is SQIVND in the germline V gene (reference sequence). The DNA for the CDR3 is TGTGCCAGTAGTATTCGTTTGGTAGCGGGAGATCGGGCCGAGACCCAGTACTTC. This sequence encodes CASSIRLVAGDRAETQYF.

This chain connects TRBV10-3 to TRBJ1-1; D is uncertain. The V end was cut by 3 bases, the J end by 1 base, with 6 bases between. CDR1 and CDR2 (germline): ENHRY, SYGVKD. The length of the CDR3 is 13 residues. For the CDR3, the DNA is TGTGCCATCAGTGAATTATCGAACACTGAAGCTTTCTTT. Amino acid sequence: CAISELSNTEAFF.

The CDR3 reads CATSSGLFYEQYF. CDR3 DNA: TGTGCCACCAGCTCGGGACTTTTCTACGAGCAGTACTTC. The chain joins TRBV15 to TRBJ2-7; a weak D match, TRBD2 (6 bases). Germline V lookup: CDR1 LNHNV, CDR2 YYDKDF (reference sequence). V was shortened by 5 bases and J by 3 bases, with 11 bases between the two germline ends. This CDR3 is built from 13 residues. The full variable domain, in which reference TRBV15 and TRBJ2-7 provide the parts outside the CDR3, is DAMVIQNPRYQVTQFGKPVTLSCSQTLNHNVMYWYQQKSSQAPKLLFHYYDKDFNNEADTPDNFQSRRPNTSFCFLDIRSPGLGDTAMYLCATSSGLFYEQYFGPGTRLTVT.

The chain couples TRBV5-6 to TRBJ2-6; TRBD2 is a possible D gene (6 bases). The length of the CDR3 is 13 residues. Germline V lookup: CDR1 SGHDT, CDR2 YYEEEE. Trimming left V 4 bases short and J 12 bases short, with 14 bases between. The CDR3 nucleotides are TGTGCCAGCAGCCTGGCAGGAGGGAGCGTCCTGACTTTC. This encodes CASSLAGGSVLTF.

This chain joins TRBV15 and TRBJ1-5; no reliable D call. Germline assignment: CDR1 LNHNV and CDR2 YYDKDF (reference sequence). The CDR3 contains 13 residues. V was pared by 0 bases and J by 7 bases, with 7 bases between. The CDR3 loop reads CATSRDYSQPQHF. The CDR3 coding sequence is TGTGCCACCAGCAGAGATTATAGCCAGCCCCAGCATTTT.

The V gene is TRBV5-1, the J gene TRBJ2-5, with D perhaps matching TRBD2 (7 bases). V lost 2 bases and J 5 bases, leaving 16 bases between the germline ends. CDR1 SGHRS and CDR2 YFSETQ come from the germline V gene. The CDR3 is 15 amino acids. CDR3 sequence (DNA): TGCGCCAGCAGCTTTCGAGGGGGGGCCGAGGAGACCCAGTACTTC. Protein: CASSFRGGAEETQYF.

This sequence joins TRBV9 and TRBJ1-1; 7 positions agree with TRBD1. The germline gives CDR1 SGDLS, CDR2 YYNGEE. The CDR3 is made up of 15 amino acids. Germline trimming cut 3 bases from V and 1 base from J; bases unmatched to any gene: 6. The CDR3, as DNA: TGTGCCAGCAGCGCCATCAGGGGGAGGAACACTGAAGCTTTCTTT. It is translated as CASSAIRGRNTEAFF.

The chain has TRBV30 and TRBJ1-6; 8 bases match TRBD1. The V and J ends lost 1 base and 7 bases, in that order; junction bases with no gene match: 6. Germline lookup yields CDR1 GTSNPN and CDR2 SVGIG (reference sequence). The CDR3 is 15 amino acids. CDR3 sequence (DNA): TGTGCCTGGAGTGCGAACAGGGGGAGAAATTCACCCCTCCACTTT. Translating gives CAWSANRGRNSPLHF.

The J gene is TRBJ1-4, the V gene TRBV5-1; TRBD1 is a possible D gene (5 bases). Trimming shortened V by 2 bases and J by 0 bases, and 17 bases separated the two germline ends. CDR1 and CDR2 from the germline V gene are SGHRS and YFSETQ. CDR3 length equals 18 residues. The CDR3 sequence: CASSFGSHRLATNEKLFF. The DNA of the CDR3 is TGCGCCAGCAGCTTCGGGAGTCACAGGCTTGCAACTAATGAAAAACTGTTTTTT.

The rearrangement uses TRBV7-9 and TRBJ2-3; 7 bases are shared with TRBD1. The CDR3 runs to 16 residues. V shed 5 bases and J 0 bases; nucleotides not matched to a gene: 8. Germline lookup yields CDR1 SEHNR and CDR2 FQNEAQ (reference sequence). CDR3 region: CASSLTGFGSTDTQYF. CDR3 coding DNA: TGTGCCAGCAGCCTGACAGGGTTCGGGAGCACAGATACGCAGTATTTT.

The V call is TRBV15, the J call TRBJ2-3, with TRBD2 identical over 12 bases. CDR1 is LNHNV, CDR2 YYDKDF, per germline (reference sequence). The ends lost 2 bases at V and 4 bases at J; junction bases unmatched: 7. The CDR3 totals 17 residues. The CDR3 DNA follows: TGTGCCACCAGCAGACCTATCCTAGCGGGAGGGTCAGATACGCAGTATTTT. This codes for CATSRPILAGGSDTQYF.

In this sample, this clone turned up once. The chain employs TRBV2 and TRBJ2-2; tentatively, D is TRBD2 (6 bases). Germline V gives CDR1 SNHLY, CDR2 FYNNEI. V was pared by 1 base and J by 2 bases, with 20 bases between. The CDR3 runs to 19 residues. The CDR3 nucleotides read TGTGCCAGCAGTGAAGAGTCTCACACACTAGCTCAAAACACCGGGGAGCTGTTTTTT. Residues: CASSEESHTLAQNTGELFF.

This clone was seen only once. The V call is TRBV5-1, the J call TRBJ2-1; D possibly corresponds to TRBD1 (5 bases). The germline CDR1 and CDR2 sequences are SGHRS and YFSETQ. V was pared by 0 bases and J by 6 bases, with 7 bases between. This CDR3 has 13 residues. CDR3 coding DNA: TGCGCCAGCAGCTTGGCAGGGTCCAATGAGCAGTTCTTC. Protein: CASSLAGSNEQFF. The variable domain in full, completed from reference TRBV5-1 and TRBJ2-1, reads KAGVTQTPRYLIKTRGQQVTLSCSPISGHRSVSWYQQTPGQGLQFLFEYFSETQRNKGNFPGRFSGRQFSNSRSEMNVSTLELGDSALYLCASSLAGSNEQFFGPGTRLTVL.

The genes are TRBV2 and TRBJ2-3; TRBD2 aligns across 14 bases. The V segment lost 6 bases and the J segment 4 bases; nucleotides outside the gene matches: 6. The CDR3 has 16 residues. Germline CDR1 and CDR2: SNHLY and FYNNEI. The CDR3 region is CASRNRLAGGSDTQYF. CDR3 DNA sequence: TGTGCCAGCAGAAACCGACTAGCGGGAGGGTCAGATACGCAGTATTTT.

J is TRBJ2-3 and V is TRBV7-2; 10 bases are a match to TRBD1. In germline, CDR1 is SGHTA, CDR2 FQGNSA. CDR3 length: 16 amino acids. J lost 8 bases, V lost 5 bases, and 13 bases had no gene match. The CDR3 nucleotides are TGTGCCAGCAGCCGCCCTCCCGGGACAGGGGATTCTACGCAGTATTTT. The encoded protein is CASSRPPGTGDSTQYF.

The rearrangement links TRBV19 to TRBJ2-2; the match to TRBD2 covers 11 bases. The CDR3 runs to 16 residues. The germline V gene encodes CDR1 LNHDA and CDR2 SQIVND (reference sequence). The trim removed 5 bases at V and 4 bases at J, leaving 6 bases unmatched. The CDR3 DNA reads TGTGCCAGTAGTGCACTAGCGGGAGTGGGCACCGGGGAGCTGTTTTTT. Its translation is CASSALAGVGTGELFF.

This clone was observed a single time. The V call is TRBV4-2, the J call TRBJ2-5; TRBD2 aligns across 11 bases. V lost 1 base to trimming and J lost 2 bases; unmatched junction nucleotides: 3. From germline, CDR1 is LGHNA and CDR2 YNFKEQ. This CDR3 region has 16 residues. In DNA form, the CDR3 reads TGTGCCAGCAGCCAAGGTATAGCGGGAGGGCAAGAGACCCAGTACTTC. It yields the protein CASSQGIAGGQETQYF.